A selection of T cell receptor beta chains follows, all from one sample in a study of radiation and T cells in renal cell carcinoma. Repertoires were generated with immunoSEQ multiplex PCR, while TCRdb's copy carries only in-frame clones and drops some. The table shows roughly 150,000 clones, with about 88% occurring only once. The sample here was blood, taken from a patient whose treatment included radiotherapy and nephrectomy. All receptors come from a woman between 65 and 79 years old with renal cell carcinoma. CDR3s include the opening cysteine and the closing phenylalanine or tryptophan. The D gene is left open where the match is weak. Size tells how often a clone was seen (once, few, many) or the class of an expanded clone, and some rows leave it out.

size: few
D: -
V: TRBV7-9
J: TRBJ1-1
CDR3: CASSLADRRNTEAFF
DNA: TGTGCCAGCAGCTTAGCAGATCGGAGGAACACTGAAGCTTTCTTT

size: -
D: -
V: TRBV19
J: TRBJ1-5
CDR3: CASSIFTGRQPQHF
DNA: TGTGCCAGTAGTATCTTCACAGGGAGGCAGCCCCAGCATTTT

size: -
D: TRBD2
V: TRBV10-1
J: TRBJ2-2
CDR3: CASNGLAGGPTNTGELFF
DNA: TGCGCCAGCAACGGACTAGCGGGGGGGCCAACGAACACCGGGGAGCTGTTTTTT

size: -
D: -
V: TRBV4-3
J: TRBJ2-3
CDR3: CASSQEGTDTQYF
DNA: TGCGCCAGCAGCCAAGAGGGCACAGATACGCAGTATTTT

size: -
D: -
V: TRBV12-1
J: TRBJ2-7
CDR3: CASPLAYHSYEQYF
DNA: TGTGCCAGCCCTCTAGCGTATCACTCCTACGAGCAGTACTTC

size: -
D: -
V: TRBV9
J: TRBJ2-7
CDR3: CASSVGADSYEQYF
DNA: TGTGCCAGCAGCGTAGGCGCCGATTCCTACGAGCAGTACTTC

size: -
D: TRBD2
V: TRBV19
J: TRBJ2-2
CDR3: CASSRGSGGANTGELFF
DNA: TGTGCCAGTAGCCGAGGGAGCGGGGGGGCAAACACCGGGGAGCTGTTTTTT

size: once
D: TRBD1
V: TRBV5-1
J: TRBJ1-5
CDR3: CASSRTGGGNQPQHF
DNA: TGCGCCAGCAGCCGTACAGGGGGCGGCAATCAGCCCCAGCATTTT

size: -
D: TRBD1
V: TRBV2
J: TRBJ2-1
CDR3: CASSGGRTGDEQFF
DNA: TGTGCCAGCAGTGGAGGCAGGACAGGGGATGAGCAGTTCTTC

size: -
D: -
V: TRBV19
J: TRBJ1-5
CDR3: CASRGRQNSNQPQHF
DNA: TGTGCCAGTAGGGGCCGACAGAATAGCAATCAGCCCCAGCATTTT

size: -
D: -
V: TRBV6-1
J: TRBJ1-1
CDR3: CASSQPGRRNTEAFF
DNA: TGTGCCAGCAGTCAACCGGGACGGCGGAACACTGAAGCTTTCTTT

size: -
D: -
V: TRBV7-2
J: TRBJ2-1
CDR3: CASSSTSGSSYNEQFF
DNA: TGTGCCAGCAGCTCCACGAGCGGAAGCTCCTACAATGAGCAGTTCTTC

size: once
D: -
V: TRBV25-1
J: TRBJ1-2
CDR3: CASSEFPGPYGYTF
DNA: TGTGCCAGCAGTGAATTCCCCGGGCCCTATGGCTACACCTTC

size: -
D: -
V: TRBV7-3
J: TRBJ1-1
CDR3: CASSLRRNTEAFF
DNA: TGTGCCAGCAGCCTTCGGAGGAACACTGAAGCTTTCTTT

size: -
D: TRBD1
V: TRBV5-1
J: TRBJ2-2
CDR3: CASLQGDRTGELFF
DNA: TGCGCCAGTCTACAGGGGGATCGAACCGGGGAGCTGTTTTTT

size: -
D: -
V: TRBV13
J: TRBJ1-2
CDR3: CASSLVQGDYGYTF
DNA: TGTGCCAGCAGCTTAGTCCAGGGCGACTATGGCTACACCTTC

size: -
D: TRBD1
V: TRBV9
J: TRBJ2-7
CDR3: CASSLRQGPYEQYF
DNA: TGTGCCAGCAGCTTACGACAGGGACCCTACGAGCAGTACTTC

size: once
D: -
V: TRBV4-3
J: TRBJ1-6
CDR3: CASSQGDSPLHF
DNA: TGCGCCAGCAGCCAGGGTGACTCACCCCTCCACTTT

size: -
D: TRBD1
V: TRBV7-2
J: TRBJ1-4
CDR3: CASSLGRQGREKLFF
DNA: TGTGCCAGCAGCTTAGGGCGACAGGGTCGCGAAAAACTGTTTTTT

size: -
D: -
V: TRBV25-1
J: TRBJ1-1
CDR3: CASLTGGTEAFF
DNA: TGTGCCAGTCTGACAGGCGGCACTGAAGCTTTCTTT

size: -
D: -
V: TRBV7-2
J: TRBJ2-3
CDR3: CASSSLHNTQYF
DNA: TGTGCCAGCAGCTCCCTTCATAATACGCAGTATTTT

size: -
D: -
V: TRBV7-9
J: TRBJ1-6
CDR3: CASSLENVPPLHF
DNA: TGTGCCAGCAGCTTAGAGAATGTCCCACCCCTCCACTTT

size: -
D: TRBD2
V: TRBV5-1
J: TRBJ2-7
CDR3: CASSLSSGYAYEQYF
DNA: TGCGCCAGCAGCTTGAGTAGCGGGTACGCCTACGAGCAGTACTTC

size: -
D: TRBD1
V: TRBV27
J: TRBJ1-2
CDR3: CASSPRQGKSYGYTF
DNA: TGTGCCAGCAGTCCTCGACAGGGGAAGAGCTATGGCTACACCTTC

size: -
D: -
V: TRBV6-5
J: TRBJ1-2
CDR3: CASSPGRTKGYTF
DNA: TGTGCCAGCAGTCCGGGACGGACGAAGGGCTACACCTTC

size: -
D: -
V: TRBV7-3
J: TRBJ1-1
CDR3: CASRRPGSTEAFF
DNA: TGTGCCAGCAGACGCCCGGGATCCACTGAAGCTTTCTTT

size: -
D: -
V: TRBV6-1
J: TRBJ1-2
CDR3: CASRRLQGYGYTF
DNA: TGTGCCAGCAGAAGACTACAGGGCTATGGCTACACCTTC

size: -
D: -
V: TRBV9
J: TRBJ2-4
CDR3: CASSVDTVRGKNIQYF
DNA: TGTGCCAGCAGCGTAGATACCGTCCGTGGCAAAAACATTCAGTACTTC

size: once
D: TRBD2
V: TRBV7-2
J: TRBJ2-7
CDR3: CASSLRNSGGGYEQYF
DNA: TGTGCCAGCAGCTTAAGGAATTCGGGGGGAGGGTACGAGCAGTACTTC

size: -
D: TRBD1
V: TRBV27
J: TRBJ1-5
CDR3: CASKQGAPSGPQHF
DNA: TGTGCCAGTAAGCAGGGGGCCCCTTCGGGACCCCAGCATTTT

size: few
D: -
V: TRBV30
J: TRBJ1-1
CDR3: CAWVPTGTEAFF
DNA: TGTGCCTGGGTCCCGACAGGCACTGAAGCTTTCTTT

size: few
D: -
V: TRBV4-1
J: TRBJ2-3
CDR3: CASSLLPGVTDTQYF
DNA: TGCGCCAGCAGTCTCCTGCCGGGGGTCACAGATACGCAGTATTTT

size: -
D: -
V: TRBV4-3
J: TRBJ1-6
CDR3: CASSQDLTDPSPLHF
DNA: TGCGCCAGCAGCCAAGATCTGACAGATCCCTCACCCCTCCACTTT

size: -
D: -
V: TRBV4-3
J: TRBJ1-4
CDR3: CASSQGDTSNEKLFF
DNA: TGCGCCAGCAGCCAAGGTGACACTTCTAATGAAAAACTGTTTTTT

size: -
D: -
V: TRBV27
J: TRBJ1-2
CDR3: CASSLSGGLYGYTF
DNA: TGTGCCAGCAGTTTATCTGGGGGGCTCTATGGCTACACCTTC

size: -
D: -
V: TRBV29-1
J: TRBJ2-3
CDR3: CSYSHSSAGFTDTQYF
DNA: TGCAGCTATAGCCATTCGAGTGCGGGGTTCACAGATACGCAGTATTTT

size: -
D: -
V: TRBV6-5
J: TRBJ2-5
CDR3: CASSRTSTKETQYF
DNA: TGTGCCAGCAGCCGGACTTCTACGAAAGAGACCCAGTACTTC

size: -
D: -
V: TRBV19
J: TRBJ2-3
CDR3: CASSWTDTRDTQYF
DNA: TGTGCCAGTAGTTGGACGGATACTCGGGATACGCAGTATTTT

size: -
D: -
V: TRBV15
J: TRBJ2-3
CDR3: CATSRGTHTDTQYF
DNA: TGTGCCACCAGCAGAGGGACACACACAGATACGCAGTATTTT

size: -
D: TRBD2
V: TRBV5-6
J: TRBJ2-1
CDR3: CASSLAGTSNEQFF
DNA: TGTGCCAGCAGCTTGGCGGGGACTAGCAATGAGCAGTTCTTC

size: once
D: -
V: TRBV7-2
J: TRBJ1-1
CDR3: CASSHPRNTEAFF
DNA: TGTGCCAGCAGCCACCCCAGAAACACTGAAGCTTTCTTT

size: -
D: TRBD2
V: TRBV5-1
J: TRBJ2-1
CDR3: CASSLLAGGENEQFF
DNA: TGCGCCAGCAGCTTACTAGCGGGGGGTGAGAATGAGCAGTTCTTC